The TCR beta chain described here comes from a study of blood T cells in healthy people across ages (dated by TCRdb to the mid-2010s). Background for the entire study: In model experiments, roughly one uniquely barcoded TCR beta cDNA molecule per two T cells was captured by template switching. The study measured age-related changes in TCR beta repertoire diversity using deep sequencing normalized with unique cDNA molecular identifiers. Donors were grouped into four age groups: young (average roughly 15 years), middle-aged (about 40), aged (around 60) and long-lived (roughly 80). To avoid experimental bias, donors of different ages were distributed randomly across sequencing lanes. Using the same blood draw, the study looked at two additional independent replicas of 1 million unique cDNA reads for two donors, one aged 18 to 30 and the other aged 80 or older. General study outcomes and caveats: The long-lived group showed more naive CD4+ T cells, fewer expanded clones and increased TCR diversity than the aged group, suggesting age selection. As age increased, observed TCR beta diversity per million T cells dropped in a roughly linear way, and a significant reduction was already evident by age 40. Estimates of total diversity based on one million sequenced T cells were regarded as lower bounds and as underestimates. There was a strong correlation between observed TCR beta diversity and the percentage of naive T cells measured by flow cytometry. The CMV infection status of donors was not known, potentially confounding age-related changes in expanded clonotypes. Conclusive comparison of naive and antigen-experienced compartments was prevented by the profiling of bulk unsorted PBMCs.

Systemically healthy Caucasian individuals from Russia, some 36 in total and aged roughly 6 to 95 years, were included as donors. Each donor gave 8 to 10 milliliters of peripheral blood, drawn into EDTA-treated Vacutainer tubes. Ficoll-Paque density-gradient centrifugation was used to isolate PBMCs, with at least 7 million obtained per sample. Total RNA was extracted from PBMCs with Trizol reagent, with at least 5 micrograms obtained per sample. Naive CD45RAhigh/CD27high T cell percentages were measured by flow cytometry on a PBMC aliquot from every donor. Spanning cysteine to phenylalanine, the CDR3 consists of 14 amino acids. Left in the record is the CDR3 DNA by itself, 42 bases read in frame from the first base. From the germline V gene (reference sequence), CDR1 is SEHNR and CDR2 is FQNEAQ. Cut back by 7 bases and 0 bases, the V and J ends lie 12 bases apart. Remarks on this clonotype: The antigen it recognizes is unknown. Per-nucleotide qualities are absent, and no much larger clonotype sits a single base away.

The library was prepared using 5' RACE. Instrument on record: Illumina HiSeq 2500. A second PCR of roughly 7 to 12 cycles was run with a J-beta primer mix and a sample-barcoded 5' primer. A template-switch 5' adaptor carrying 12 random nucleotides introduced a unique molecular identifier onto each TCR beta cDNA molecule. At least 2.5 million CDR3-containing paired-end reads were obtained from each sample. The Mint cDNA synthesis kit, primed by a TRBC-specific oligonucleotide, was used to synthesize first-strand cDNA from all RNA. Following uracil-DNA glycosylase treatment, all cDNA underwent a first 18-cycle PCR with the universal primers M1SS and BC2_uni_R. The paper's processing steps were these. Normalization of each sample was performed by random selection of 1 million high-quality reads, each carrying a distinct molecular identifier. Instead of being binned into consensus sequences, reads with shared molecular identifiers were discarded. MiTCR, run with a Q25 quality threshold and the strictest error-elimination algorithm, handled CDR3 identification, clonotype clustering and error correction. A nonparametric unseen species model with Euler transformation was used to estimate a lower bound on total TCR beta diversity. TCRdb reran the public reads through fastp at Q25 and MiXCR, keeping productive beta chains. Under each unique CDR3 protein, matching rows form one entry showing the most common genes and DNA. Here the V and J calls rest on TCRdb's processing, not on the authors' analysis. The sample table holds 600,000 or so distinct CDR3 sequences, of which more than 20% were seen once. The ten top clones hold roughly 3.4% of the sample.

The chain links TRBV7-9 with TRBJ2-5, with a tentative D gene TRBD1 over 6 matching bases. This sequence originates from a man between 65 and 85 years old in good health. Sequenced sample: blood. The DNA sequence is TGTGCCAGCACCCTTGGGACAAACCAAGAGACCCAGTACTTC. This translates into CASTLGTNQETQYF. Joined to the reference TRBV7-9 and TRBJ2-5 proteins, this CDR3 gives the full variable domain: DTGVSQNPRHKITKRGQNVTFRCDPISEHNRLYWYRQTLGQGPEFLTYFQNEAQLEKSRLLSDRFSAERPKGSFSTLEIQRTEQGDSAMYLCASTLGTNQETQYFGPGTRLLVL.